The TCR beta chain described here comes from a study of blood T cells in healthy people across ages. Study-level results: More naive CD4+ cells and higher diversity marked long-lived donors relative to aged donors. Per million T cells, TCR beta diversity dropped roughly linearly as age increased.

To note about this clonotype: As yet, its antigen is unknown.

PBMCs were isolated at a quantity of at least 6 million per sample. Then a second PCR, running about 6 to 12 cycles, was carried out with a sample-barcoded 5' primer and a J-beta primer mix. One entry per CDR3 protein results from TCRdb running MiXCR on the 5' RACE reads. The sample contains about a million distinct CDR3 sequences, around 48% of which appear only once. V shed 5 bases and J shed 4 bases, with 18 bases lying between them. Germline CDR1 MNHEY, CDR2 SMNVEV (reference sequence). The length of the CDR3 is 15 residues. Sequenced input: blood. This clonotype was obtained from a man aged 25 to 40 in good health. This sequence joins TRBV27 and TRBJ2-7; D is possibly TRBD2 (6 bases). In nucleotides, the CDR3 is TGTGCCAGCAGTCAGCCCCGGACTAAACTTTACGAGCAGTACTTC. Translation gives CASSQPRTKLYEQYF.